This is a list of T cell receptor beta chains from one sample in a study of blood T cell repertoires in COVID-19. Measured with immunoSEQ multiplex PCR; TCRdb has only the in-frame clones, and not every one. The sample contains hundreds of thousands of clones, around four fifths of which appear only once. The sequencing sample was made of peripheral blood. These receptors were obtained from a woman between 50 and 59 years old with acute or convalescent COVID-19. Each CDR3 is given with its conserved first and last residue. The order of the fields is clone size, J gene, D gene, V gene, CDR3 DNA, CDR3 protein. D genes are given only for firm matches. Only part of the rows carry a size: once, few, many, or a class if the clone is expanded.

NA | TRBJ2-4 | TRBD2 | TRBV5-8 | TGTGCCAGCAGCCGGGAGGAATCCTGGGCCAAAAACATTCAGTACTTC | CASSREESWAKNIQYF
NA | TRBJ1-2 | NA | TRBV9 | TGTGCCAGCAGCGTAGGGTGGGGAGGGGATGGCTACACCTTC | CASSVGWGGDGYTF
NA | TRBJ2-5 | NA | TRBV24-1 | TGTGCCACCAGTGCCTCCGGGTCCCCAGAGACCCAGTACTTC | CATSASGSPETQYF
NA | TRBJ1-1 | TRBD1 | TRBV28 | TGTGCCAGCAGGAAGGGGGCGGACACTGAAGCTTTCTTT | CASRKGADTEAFF
NA | TRBJ1-4 | NA | TRBV30 | TGTGCCTGTTCCGGGTCCAGGACTTTTAATGAAAAACTGTTTTTT | CACSGSRTFNEKLFF
NA | TRBJ1-1 | NA | TRBV18 | TGTGCCAGCTCACCGCCGGGACACCTGAACACTGAAGCTTTCTTT | CASSPPGHLNTEAFF
NA | TRBJ1-4 | TRBD1 | TRBV29-1 | TGCAGCGTTGGACAGGGGGCCGAGGTACTGTTTTTT | CSVGQGAEVLFF
NA | TRBJ2-7 | NA | TRBV5-5 | TGTGCCAGCAGCTTGGATACGCGACTATTCTACGAGCAGTACTTC | CASSLDTRLFYEQYF
NA | TRBJ2-6 | NA | TRBV29-1 | TGCAGCGTTGTTAGCGGCTCTGGGGCCAACGTCCTGACTTTC | CSVVSGSGANVLTF
NA | TRBJ1-2 | TRBD1 | TRBV5-4 | TGTGCCAGCAGCCGCCCGACAGGGGATGAACTTAACTATGGCTACACCTTC | CASSRPTGDELNYGYTF
NA | TRBJ1-2 | NA | TRBV5-1 | TGCGCCAGCAGCTTGGACGAGGGCGTTAGCTATGGCTACACCTTC | CASSLDEGVSYGYTF
NA | TRBJ2-7 | TRBD2 | TRBV5-1 | TGCGCCAGCAGCGCCGGGACTAGCGGAACCTACGAGCAGTACTTC | CASSAGTSGTYEQYF
few | TRBJ1-1 | NA | TRBV6-1 | TGTGCCAGCAGTGAAGGAGGGGGGGTCGGTGTGAACACTGAAGCTTTCTTT | CASSEGGGVGVNTEAFF
NA | TRBJ2-1 | TRBD2 | TRBV20-1 | TGCAGTGCTAGTATGGGACTAGCGCGAGACAATGAGCAGTTCTTC | CSASMGLARDNEQFF
NA | TRBJ1-1 | TRBD1 | TRBV28 | TGTGCCAGCAGTTTTTCGGTACAGGGGGGTCGAAGCACTGAAGCTTTCTTT | CASSFSVQGGRSTEAFF
NA | TRBJ1-5 | NA | TRBV19 | TGTGCCAGTAGTATAGGGGGCGGGGGCGCGGGACAGCCCCAGCATTTT | CASSIGGGGAGQPQHF
NA | TRBJ1-1 | TRBD1 | TRBV5-1 | TGCGCCAGCAGGGGGACAGAGAACACTGAAGCTTTCTTT | CASRGTENTEAFF
NA | TRBJ1-1 | NA | TRBV10-2 | TGCGCCAGCAGTAGGACAGACACTGAAGCTTTCTTT | CASSRTDTEAFF
few | TRBJ2-7 | NA | TRBV3-1/TRBV3-2 | TGTGCCAGCAGCCAAGGGAGTGGGAGGCCCACCTACGAGCAGTACTTC | CASSQGSGRPTYEQYF
NA | TRBJ2-7 | TRBD1 | TRBV5-6 | TGTGCCAGCAGCCCACTGACAGGGAGCTCCTACGAGCAGTACTTC | CASSPLTGSSYEQYF
NA | TRBJ2-2 | TRBD2 | TRBV23-1 | TGCGCCAGCAGTGGGCCTAGCGGGAGTCCGCGGGGCACCGGGGAGCTGTTTTTT | CASSGPSGSPRGTGELFF
NA | TRBJ2-5 | TRBD2 | TRBV11-2 | TGTGCCAGCAGCTCCATACGAAGGAGCGGGGCGAACCAGTACTTC | CASSSIRRSGANQYF
NA | TRBJ2-2 | NA | TRBV7-2 | TGTGCCAGCAGCTTAGACCGGGGGACCGGGGAGCTGTTTTTT | CASSLDRGTGELFF
NA | TRBJ2-7 | TRBD2 | TRBV4-2 | TGTGCCAGCAGCCCAACTAGACTAGCGGGAGGCTACGAGCAGTACTTC | CASSPTRLAGGYEQYF
NA | TRBJ1-6 | TRBD1 | TRBV5-6 | TGTGCCAGCAGCTTCGGACAGGTTCAAAATTCACCCCTCCACTTT | CASSFGQVQNSPLHF
NA | TRBJ2-3 | TRBD2 | TRBV5-1 | TGCGCCAGCAGCCCCAATGTGCGGGAGTCAGATACGCAGTATTTT | CASSPNVRESDTQYF
NA | TRBJ1-1 | NA | TRBV4-2 | TGTGCCAGCAGCCAAGATGGGCGGAACACTGAAGCTTTCTTT | CASSQDGRNTEAFF
NA | TRBJ2-5 | TRBD1 | TRBV2 | TGTGCCAGCAGAGCTAACAGGGGCCGCCAAGAGACCCAGTACTTC | CASRANRGRQETQYF
NA | TRBJ2-7 | TRBD2 | TRBV28 | TGTGCCAGCACCGAGGGGCTAGCGGGAGGGACCTACGAGCAGTACTTC | CASTEGLAGGTYEQYF
once | TRBJ2-5 | TRBD2 | TRBV28 | TGTGCCAGCAGTTTAGCGGGAGGGCTGGGCGAGACCCAGTACTTC | CASSLAGGLGETQYF
NA | TRBJ2-5 | TRBD2 | TRBV2 | TGTGCCAGCAGTGAACCCGGGACAGGGACTAGCGGGAGTCAAGAGACCCAGTACTTC | CASSEPGTGTSGSQETQYF
once | TRBJ2-7 | TRBD2 | TRBV19 | TGTGCCAGTAGTATCGCGGGAGCCCTAGACGAGCAGTACTTC | CASSIAGALDEQYF
once | TRBJ1-2 | TRBD1 | TRBV15 | TGTGCCACCAGCAGAGTAGGAGGGGGCGCTCGGGGTGGCTACACCTTC | CATSRVGGGARGGYTF
NA | TRBJ2-1 | TRBD2 | TRBV20-1 | TGCAGTGCTAGTCCGGGGGGTAGGGGTAGGGAGCAGTTCTTC | CSASPGGRGREQFF
NA | TRBJ1-5 | TRBD1 | TRBV19 | TGTGCCAGTAGCGTGGCAGGGGGACCCAATCAGCCCCAGCATTTT | CASSVAGGPNQPQHF